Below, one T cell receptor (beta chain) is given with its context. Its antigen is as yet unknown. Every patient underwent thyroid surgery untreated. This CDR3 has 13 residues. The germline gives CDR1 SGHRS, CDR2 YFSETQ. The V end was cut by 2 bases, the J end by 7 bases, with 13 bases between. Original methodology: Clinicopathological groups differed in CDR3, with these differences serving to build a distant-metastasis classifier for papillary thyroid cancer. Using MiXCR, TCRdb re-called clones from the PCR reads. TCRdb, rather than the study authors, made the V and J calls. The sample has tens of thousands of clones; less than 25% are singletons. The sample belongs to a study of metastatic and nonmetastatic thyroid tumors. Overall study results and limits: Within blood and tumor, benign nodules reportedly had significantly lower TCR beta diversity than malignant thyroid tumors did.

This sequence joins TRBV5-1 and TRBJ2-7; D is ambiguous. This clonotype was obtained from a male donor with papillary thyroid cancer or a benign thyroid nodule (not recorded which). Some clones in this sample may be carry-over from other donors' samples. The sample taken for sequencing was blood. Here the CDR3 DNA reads TGCGCCAGCAGCTTCGGGTTACACGGGGAGCAGTACTTC. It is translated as CASSFGLHGEQYF. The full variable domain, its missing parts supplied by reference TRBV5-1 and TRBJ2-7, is KAGVTQTPRYLIKTRGQQVTLSCSPISGHRSVSWYQQTPGQGLQFLFEYFSETQRNKGNFPGRFSGRQFSNSRSEMNVSTLELGDSALYLCASSFGLHGEQYFGPGTRLTVT.